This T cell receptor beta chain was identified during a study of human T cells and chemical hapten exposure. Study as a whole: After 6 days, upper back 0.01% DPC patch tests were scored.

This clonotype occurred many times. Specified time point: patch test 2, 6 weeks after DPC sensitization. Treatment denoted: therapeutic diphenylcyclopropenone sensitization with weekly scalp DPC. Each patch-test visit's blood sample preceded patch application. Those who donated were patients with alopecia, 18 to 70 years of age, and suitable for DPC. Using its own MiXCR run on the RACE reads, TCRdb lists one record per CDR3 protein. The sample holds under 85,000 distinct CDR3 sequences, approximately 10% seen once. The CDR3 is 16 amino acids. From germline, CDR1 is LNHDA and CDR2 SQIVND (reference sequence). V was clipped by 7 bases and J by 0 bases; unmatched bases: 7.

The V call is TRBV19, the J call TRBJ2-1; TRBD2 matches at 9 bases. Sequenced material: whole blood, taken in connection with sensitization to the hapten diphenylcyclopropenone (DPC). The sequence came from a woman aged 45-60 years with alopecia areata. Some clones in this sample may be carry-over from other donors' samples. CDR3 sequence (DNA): TGTGCCAGTAAGGAAGGTAGCGGGAGCTCCTACAATGAGCAGTTCTTC. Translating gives CASKEGSGSSYNEQFF. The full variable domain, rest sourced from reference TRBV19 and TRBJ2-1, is DGGITQSPKYLFRKEGQNVTLSCEQNLNHDAMYWYRQDPGQGLRLIYYSQIVNDFQKGDIAEGYSVSREKKESFPLTVTSAQKNPTAFYLCASKEGSGSSYNEQFFGPGTRLTVL.